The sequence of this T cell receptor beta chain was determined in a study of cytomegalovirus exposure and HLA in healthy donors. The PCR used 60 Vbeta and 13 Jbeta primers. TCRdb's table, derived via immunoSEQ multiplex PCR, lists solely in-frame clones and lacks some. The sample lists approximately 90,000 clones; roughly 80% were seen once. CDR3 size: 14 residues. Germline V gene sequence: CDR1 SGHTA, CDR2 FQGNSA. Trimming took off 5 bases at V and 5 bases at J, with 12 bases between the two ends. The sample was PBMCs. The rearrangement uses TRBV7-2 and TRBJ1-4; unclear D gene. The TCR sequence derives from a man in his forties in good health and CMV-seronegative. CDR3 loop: CASSPRGLNEKLFF. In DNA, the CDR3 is TGTGCCAGCAGCCCCAGAGGTTTAAATGAAAAACTGTTTTTT.